This T cell receptor beta chain was profiled in a study of identical twins. This CDR3 is 15 amino acids long. CDR1 is SEHNR, CDR2 FQNEAQ, per germline (reference sequence). V was shortened by 8 bases and J by 0 bases, with 16 bases between the two germline ends. TCRdb used MiXCR to reprocess the 5' RACE reads, holding one entry per CDR3 protein. The data hold around 160,000 distinct CDR3 sequences, with around 3.5% observed a single time. Study results and limitations: Among monozygotic twins, out-of-frame TCR alpha sharing exceeded what models predicted. Zero-insertion analyses could be partly confounded by invariant MAIT and iNKT cells.

This clonotype was picked up many times. Antigen: not known. This clonotype was sampled from a man between 18 and 29 years old in good health. V usage is TRBV7-9 and J usage is TRBJ1-1; possibly TRBD1 for D (5 bases). Specimen: memory T cells sorted from blood. The CDR3 region has the DNA TGTGCCAGCGCGAGAGTAGGGGCGATGAACACTGAAGCTTTCTTT. The encoded protein is CASARVGAMNTEAFF.